This TCR beta chain was identified in a study of blood T cell repertoires in COVID-19. The data were produced by immunoSEQ multiplex PCR, yet TCRdb's version contains in-frame clones alone and is incomplete. Of hundreds of thousands of clones listed, roughly 89% were seen once; the top ten hold roughly 4%. V lost 4 bases and J lost 7, with 13 bases in between. This CDR3 is built from 13 residues. Germline-derived CDR1 and CDR2 are LGHDT and YNNKEL (reference sequence). This clonotype was obtained from a woman aged 25 to 39 with acute COVID-19. The source material was PBMCs or T cells enriched from blood (not recorded which). The genes are TRBV3-1 (or the pseudogene TRBV3-2) and TRBJ1-1; D ambiguous. The CDR3 loop is CASSLGPSNEAFF. As DNA, the CDR3 is TGTGCCAGCAGCCTCGGTCCCTCGAATGAAGCTTTCTTT.